A single sample gave rise to the 5 T cell receptor beta chains below, sequenced in a study of cytomegalovirus exposure and HLA in healthy donors. PCR primers comprised 60 Vbeta and 13 Jbeta primers. Measured with immunoSEQ multiplex PCR; TCRdb has only the in-frame clones, and not every one. The top ten hold approximately 2.6% of the sample, which has 95,000 to 150,000 clones, 17% seen once. The material sequenced was PBMCs. These receptors all stem from a female donor in good health and CMV-seropositive.

This clone was picked up a small number of times. CDR3: CASSIGTGYQPQHF. The DNA for the CDR3 is TGTGCCAGTAGTATTGGGACAGGCTATCAGCCCCAGCATTTT. The rearrangement links TRBV19 to TRBJ1-5; 8 bases match TRBD1. The germline CDR1 and CDR2 sequences are LNHDA and SQIVND (reference sequence). The CDR3 has 14 residues. The V segment lost 3 bases and the J segment 5 bases; nucleotides outside the gene matches: 3. Full variable domain (remainder filled in from reference TRBV19 and TRBJ1-5): DGGITQSPKYLFRKEGQNVTLSCEQNLNHDAMYWYRQDPGQGLRLIYYSQIVNDFQKGDIAEGYSVSREKKESFPLTVTSAQKNPTAFYLCASSIGTGYQPQHFGDGTRLSIL.

The chain joins TRBV2 to TRBJ2-5; D is perhaps TRBD2 (7 bases). This CDR3 is built from 17 residues. Trimming shortened V by 6 bases and J by 1 base, and 21 bases separated the two germline ends. Germline CDR1 is SNHLY and CDR2 is FYNNEI. The CDR3 here is CASRASTRGGSQETQYF. CDR3 nucleotide sequence: TGTGCCAGCAGGGCGTCAACCAGGGGAGGGAGCCAAGAGACCCAGTACTTC. Combining the CDR3 with reference TRBV2 and TRBJ2-5 gives the whole variable domain EPEVTQTPSHQVTQMGQEVILRCVPISNHLYFYWYRQILGQKVEFLVSFYNNEISEKSEIFDDQFSVERPDGSNFTLKIRSTKLEDSAMYFCASRASTRGGSQETQYFGPGTRLLVL.

This clone occurred a few times. V is TRBV9 and J is TRBJ1-2; D not resolved. This CDR3 region has 14 residues. Trimming removed 0 bases at V and 4 bases at J, with 10 bases between. Germline V gives CDR1 SGDLS, CDR2 YYNGEE. CDR3 sequence: CASSVGGLGYGYTF. The CDR3 region has the DNA TGTGCCAGCAGCGTAGGAGGTTTGGGCTATGGCTACACCTTC. Combining the CDR3 with reference TRBV9 and TRBJ1-2 gives the whole variable domain DSGVTQTPKHLITATGQRVTLRCSPRSGDLSVYWYQQSLDQGLQFLIQYYNGEERAKGNILERFSAQQFPDLHSELNLSSLELGDSALYFCASSVGGLGYGYTFGSGTRLTVV.

The J gene is TRBJ1-4, the V gene TRBV11-2; D gene unclear. The CDR3 has 14 amino acids. The germline V and J ends were trimmed by 5 bases and 7 bases, with 14 bases remaining between them. Looked up from germline, CDR1 is SGHAT and CDR2 is FQNNGV. The CDR3 nucleotides are TGTGCCAGCAGCCAACAGATCGAGGGTGAAAAACTGTTTTTT. This sequence encodes CASSQQIEGEKLFF.

This clone was recorded a few times. The J gene is TRBJ2-3, the V gene TRBV29-1, with TRBD2 matching 10 bases. The CDR3 spans 12 residues. The ends lost 5 bases at V and 4 bases at J; junction bases unmatched: 0. Per the germline V gene, CDR1 is SQVTM and CDR2 is ANQGSEA. CDR3 sequence reads: CSVLAGADTQYF. In DNA form, the CDR3 reads TGCAGCGTTCTAGCGGGAGCAGATACGCAGTATTTT.